The 13 T cell receptor beta chains listed next were all sequenced from one sample in a study of graft-versus-host responses after intestinal transplantation (dated by TCRdb to the early 2020s). What the time point label conveys for this sample: cells obtained before transplantation from donor or recipient. These receptors are not linked to any known antigen. The library was made by the immunoSEQ multiplex PCR assay. TCRdb took over this immuneACCESS table, retaining in-frame rearrangements with V and J assigned. Such tables are incomplete; in checked studies, under half of the missing clones stem from an unresolved V gene, and the remainder is unexplained. The sample records approximately 70,000 clones, roughly 90% of which are singletons. The ten largest clonotypes hold roughly 2.6% of the sample. Here the sequenced sample was unstimulated CD8+ T cells sorted from spleen or lymph node cells, taken before intestinal transplant. These receptors came from a human donor who received an intestinal transplant.

The V and J genes are TRBV7-9 and TRBJ1-1, with a tentative D call TRBD1 (6 bases). The CDR3 has 15 amino acids. Germline V gene lookup returns CDR1 SEHNR and CDR2 FQNEAQ (reference sequence). Trimming took off 2 bases at V and 3 bases at J, with 13 bases between the two ends. CDR3 protein: CASSLNGGGYTEAFF. In DNA, the CDR3 is TGTGCCAGCAGCTTAAATGGTGGGGGCTACACTGAAGCTTTCTTT.

This chain joins TRBV10-1 and TRBJ1-3, with TRBD1 identical over 7 bases. Trimming cost V 7 bases and J 5 bases; bases outside gene matches: 17. The germline gives CDR1 WNHNN, CDR2 SYGVQD (reference sequence). The CDR3 sequence is 17 residues long. In nucleotides, the CDR3 is TGCGCCAGCAACCGACAGGGTCAAGAGTCGGGGAGAAACACCATATATTTT. This encodes CASNRQGQESGRNTIYF.

This chain links TRBV28 with TRBJ2-5; no firm D call. The J call may not be correct, given that the DNA end is closer to TRBJ2-7. The CDR3 extends over 12 amino acids. From germline, CDR1 is MDHEN and CDR2 SYDVKM. The CDR3 sequence: CASSWPGYEQYF. CDR3 sequence (DNA): TGTGCCAGCAGTTGGCCAGGCTACGAGCAGTACTTC.

This chain uses TRBV5-1 with TRBJ1-1, with D unresolved. This CDR3 is 20 amino acids long. Trimming stripped 2 bases from V and 8 bases from J, with 34 bases between. Germline loops: CDR1 SGHRS, CDR2 YFSETQ. This CDR3 reads CASSLSSSWITSGQLFEAFF. The CDR3 DNA follows: TGCGCCAGCAGCTTAAGTTCGAGTTGGATTACGTCGGGTCAACTATTCGAAGCTTTCTTT.

This chain links TRBV28 with TRBJ2-5; 8 positions match TRBD2. J lost 2 bases, V lost 7 bases, and 6 bases had no gene match. The CDR3 spans 14 residues. The V gene's germline CDR1 is MDHEN and CDR2 SYDVKM. The CDR3 nucleotides read TGTGCCAGCACGGAAAGCGGGAGACAAGAGACCCAGTACTTC. It is translated as CASTESGRQETQYF.

V usage is TRBV6-1 and J usage is TRBJ2-1, with 15 bases fitting TRBD2. The germline CDR1 and CDR2 sequences are MNHNS and SASEGT. V shed 8 bases, J shed 4 bases, and the junction held 3 bases outside the gene matches. The CDR3 is 15 residues long. Here the CDR3 DNA reads TGTGCCAGCCGGGGACTAGCGGGAGGATACAATGAGCAGTTCTTC. Its protein product is CASRGLAGGYNEQFF.

The rearrangement uses TRBV20-1 and TRBJ2-5; D not certain. The assigned J gene may be wrong: the sequence end matches TRBJ2-7 better. Germline V lookup: CDR1 DFQATT, CDR2 SNEGSKA (reference sequence). The CDR3 sequence is 11 residues long. As DNA, the CDR3 is TGCAGTGCTAGAGGCCACTACGAGCAGTACTTC. It specifies CSARGHYEQYF.

The V call is TRBV10-2, the J call TRBJ2-7; the D gene is possibly TRBD1 (5 bases). The CDR3 is 11 amino acids. V was trimmed by 3 bases and J by 7 bases, leaving 7 bases between them. Germline values: CDR1 WSHSY, CDR2 SAAADI. CDR3: CASSEGAEQYF. CDR3 nucleotide sequence: TGCGCCAGCAGTGAAGGGGCTGAGCAGTACTTC.

The chain carries TRBV2 and TRBJ2-1; D perhaps matches TRBD1 (5 bases). The CDR3 is 14 residues long. CDR1 SNHLY and CDR2 FYNNEI come from the germline V gene. The germline V and J ends were trimmed by 7 bases and 7 bases, with 17 bases remaining between them. CDR3 sequence (DNA): TGTGCCAGCATAGGGCAGGGCCCGAGTAATGAGCAGTTCTTC. Encoded protein: CASIGQGPSNEQFF. Complete variable domain (other parts from reference TRBV2 and TRBJ2-1): EPEVTQTPSHQVTQMGQEVILRCVPISNHLYFYWYRQILGQKVEFLVSFYNNEISEKSEIFDDQFSVERPDGSNFTLKIRSTKLEDSAMYFCASIGQGPSNEQFFGPGTRLTVL.

The rearrangement links TRBV27 to TRBJ2-2, with 8 positions matching TRBD1. V was pared by 6 bases and J by 3 bases, with 3 bases of the junction left unmatched. Germline V gene data show CDR1 as MNHEY and CDR2 as SMNVEV (reference sequence). The CDR3 sequence is 14 residues long. CDR3 residues: CASRTGGYTGELFF. DNA for the CDR3: TGTGCCAGCAGAACAGGGGGATACACCGGGGAGCTGTTTTTT.

The chain carries TRBV5-1 and TRBJ1-2; 9 bases are a match to TRBD1. CDR3 length: 16 residues. Germline V gene lookup returns CDR1 SGHRS and CDR2 YFSETQ. V shed 4 bases and J 0 bases; nucleotides not matched to a gene: 7. Written as DNA, the CDR3 is TGCGCCAGCAGCCCTAACAGGGGGCGAACTAACTATGGCTACACCTTC. This codes for CASSPNRGRTNYGYTF.

V and J are TRBV27 and TRBJ1-1, with D perhaps TRBD1 (6 bases). CDR3 length: 16 residues. The germline CDR1 and CDR2 sequences are MNHEY and SMNVEV (reference sequence). Trimming removed 5 bases from V and 2 bases from J, with 18 bases in between. The CDR3 DNA sequence: TGTGCCAGCAGTCCACTCAGTGGGACACCTAACACTGAAGCTTTCTTT. Its protein product is CASSPLSGTPNTEAFF.

The chain employs TRBV10-3 and TRBJ2-7; 9 bases align to TRBD2. The CDR3 consists of 21 residues. Germline V gives CDR1 ENHRY, CDR2 SYGVKD. The trim removed 0 bases at V and 0 bases at J, leaving 18 bases unmatched. The CDR3 DNA sequence: TGTGCCATCAGTGAGTCGCTGCGGGGGGGCCCTAATTTAGAGTTCTCCTACGAGCAGTACTTC. This sequence encodes CAISESLRGGPNLEFSYEQYF.